Listed below are T cell receptor beta chains from one sample, sequenced in a study of blood T cell repertoires in COVID-19. Sequencing used immunoSEQ multiplex PCR; TCRdb keeps in-frame clones, though not all of them. The sample gives under 250,000 clones, about four fifths of which show up once; about 4% is in the top ten. The sample was peripheral blood. Receptors were obtained from a man aged 50-60 years with acute or convalescent COVID-19. The CDR3 runs from the conserved cysteine through the conserved F or W. The order of the fields is D gene, CDR3 length, clone size, J gene, V gene, CDR3 DNA, CDR3 protein. The D gene is left open where the match is weak. Expanded clones are given a class, and other clones once, few, many or no size at all.

d_gene: -; len: 12; abundance: -; j_gene: TRBJ1-2; v_gene: TRBV11-3; CDR3nt: TGTGCCAGCAGCTTAGACAGCTATGGCTACACCTTC; CDR3aa: CASSLDSYGYTF
d_gene: -; len: 13; abundance: few; j_gene: TRBJ2-1; v_gene: TRBV24-1; CDR3nt: TGTGCCACCATAGGAGGGCCAGGCAATGAGCAGTTCTTC; CDR3aa: CATIGGPGNEQFF
d_gene: TRBD2; len: 16; abundance: -; j_gene: TRBJ2-7; v_gene: TRBV4-2; CDR3nt: TGTGCCAGCAGCCGGCTGGGGGGGTTCGGGTCCTACGAGCAGTACTTC; CDR3aa: CASSRLGGFGSYEQYF
d_gene: TRBD1; len: 18; abundance: -; j_gene: TRBJ1-4; v_gene: TRBV18; CDR3nt: TGTGCCAGCTCACCACGTTCAGGGACAGGGCGCACTAATGAAAAACTGTTTTTT; CDR3aa: CASSPRSGTGRTNEKLFF
d_gene: TRBD1; len: 15; abundance: -; j_gene: TRBJ1-2; v_gene: TRBV6-1; CDR3nt: TGTGCCAGCAGTGAAGCGATTACAGGGGGAGGCGGCTACACCTTC; CDR3aa: CASSEAITGGGGYTF
d_gene: TRBD1; len: 15; abundance: -; j_gene: TRBJ1-2; v_gene: TRBV27; CDR3nt: TGTGCCACCCGGAAAACCGGGACAGGGGCCAGTGGCTACACCTTC; CDR3aa: CATRKTGTGASGYTF
d_gene: -; len: 12; abundance: -; j_gene: TRBJ1-2; v_gene: TRBV29-1; CDR3nt: TGCAGCGTTGAAGAACGGAACTATGGCTACACCTTC; CDR3aa: CSVEERNYGYTF
d_gene: -; len: 12; abundance: -; j_gene: TRBJ1-1; v_gene: TRBV28; CDR3nt: TGTGCCAGCTCTCGACTGGACACTGAAGCTTTCTTT; CDR3aa: CASSRLDTEAFF
d_gene: -; len: 14; abundance: -; j_gene: TRBJ2-7; v_gene: TRBV11-2; CDR3nt: TGTGCCAGCAGCCCCGATTCCTTCCTACGTGAGCAGTACTTC; CDR3aa: CASSPDSFLREQYF
d_gene: -; len: 16; abundance: once; j_gene: TRBJ1-2; v_gene: TRBV7-2; CDR3nt: TGTGCCAGCAGCTTAGCGAGGAGGGGTGGAGTGCATGGCTACACCTTC; CDR3aa: CASSLARRGGVHGYTF
d_gene: TRBD1; len: 12; abundance: -; j_gene: TRBJ1-1; v_gene: TRBV25-1; CDR3nt: TGTGCCACAGGGGGTGCAAGCACTGAAGCTTTCTTT; CDR3aa: CATGGASTEAFF
d_gene: -; len: 13; abundance: few; j_gene: TRBJ2-1; v_gene: TRBV5-1; CDR3nt: TGCGCCAGCAGCGCGGGATACTATCATGAGCAGTTCTTC; CDR3aa: CASSAGYYHEQFF
d_gene: TRBD1; len: 13; abundance: -; j_gene: TRBJ1-1; v_gene: TRBV27; CDR3nt: TGTGCCAGCAGTACAGGGACAGGCGCTGAAGCTTTCTTT; CDR3aa: CASSTGTGAEAFF
d_gene: -; len: 13; abundance: -; j_gene: TRBJ1-5; v_gene: TRBV4-1; CDR3nt: TGCGCCAGCAGCCAAGAAGTTGGTGCGCTCCAGCATTTT; CDR3aa: CASSQEVGALQHF
d_gene: TRBD2; len: 15; abundance: -; j_gene: TRBJ2-7; v_gene: TRBV13; CDR3nt: TGTGCCAGCAGCTTCGGGCTAGCGGGACCCTACGAGCAGTACTTC; CDR3aa: CASSFGLAGPYEQYF
d_gene: TRBD2; len: 15; abundance: -; j_gene: TRBJ2-1; v_gene: TRBV19; CDR3nt: TGTGCCAGTAGCCTCCTAGCGGGAACACACAATGAGCAGTTCTTC; CDR3aa: CASSLLAGTHNEQFF
d_gene: -; len: 16; abundance: -; j_gene: TRBJ2-1; v_gene: TRBV20-1; CDR3nt: TGCAGTGCTAGTAGTCTCGAGGGAGTGGTATACAATGAGCAGTTCTTC; CDR3aa: CSASSLEGVVYNEQFF
d_gene: -; len: 13; abundance: -; j_gene: TRBJ2-5; v_gene: TRBV10-3; CDR3nt: TGTGCCATCGGCGGACAGCCCCAAGAGACCCAGTACTTC; CDR3aa: CAIGGQPQETQYF
d_gene: TRBD1; len: 16; abundance: -; j_gene: TRBJ1-5; v_gene: TRBV5-4; CDR3nt: TGTGCCAGCAGCAGCGACAGGGGATATAGCAATCAGCCCCAGCATTTT; CDR3aa: CASSSDRGYSNQPQHF
d_gene: TRBD1; len: 15; abundance: -; j_gene: TRBJ1-2; v_gene: TRBV6-5; CDR3nt: TGTGCCAGCAGAGGACAGGAGTGGGAGCCCTATGGCTACACCTTC; CDR3aa: CASRGQEWEPYGYTF
d_gene: TRBD2; len: 19; abundance: -; j_gene: TRBJ2-6; v_gene: TRBV9; CDR3nt: TGTGCCAGCAGCGTACTTCCGGGACTAGCACTATCTGGGGCCAACGTCCTGACTTTC; CDR3aa: CASSVLPGLALSGANVLTF
d_gene: -; len: 14; abundance: -; j_gene: TRBJ1-1; v_gene: TRBV6-1; CDR3nt: TGTGCCAGCAGTGTACAGGCCTATTGGACTGAAGCTTTCTTT; CDR3aa: CASSVQAYWTEAFF
d_gene: TRBD2; len: 15; abundance: once; j_gene: TRBJ2-1; v_gene: TRBV11-3; CDR3nt: TGTGCCAGCAGCTTAGGGACTAGCGGTCCCAGCGGGCAGTTCTTC; CDR3aa: CASSLGTSGPSGQFF
d_gene: TRBD2; len: 15; abundance: once; j_gene: TRBJ2-2; v_gene: TRBV9; CDR3nt: TGTGCCAGCAGCTGGACTAGCGGGTACACCGGGGAGCTGTTTTTT; CDR3aa: CASSWTSGYTGELFF
d_gene: TRBD2; len: 16; abundance: once; j_gene: TRBJ2-7; v_gene: TRBV9; CDR3nt: TGTGCCAGCAGCGTGGGCAGCGGGATAAGCTCCTACGAGCAGTACTTC; CDR3aa: CASSVGSGISSYEQYF
d_gene: -; len: 13; abundance: once; j_gene: TRBJ2-5; v_gene: TRBV11-2; CDR3nt: TGTGCCAGCAGCCGAGCGGGCTATGAGACCCAGTACTTC; CDR3aa: CASSRAGYETQYF
d_gene: -; len: 14; abundance: -; j_gene: TRBJ1-1; v_gene: TRBV19; CDR3nt: TGTGCCAGTAGATTAAACAGGGTCGGCACTGAAGCTTTCTTT; CDR3aa: CASRLNRVGTEAFF
d_gene: -; len: 14; abundance: -; j_gene: TRBJ2-5; v_gene: TRBV28; CDR3nt: TGTGCCAGCAGTTTAACGTCAGGGGGGGAGACCCAGTACTTC; CDR3aa: CASSLTSGGETQYF
d_gene: TRBD1; len: 14; abundance: -; j_gene: TRBJ2-7; v_gene: TRBV6-5; CDR3nt: TGTGCCAGCAGAGCGACAGGGTATTCGGACGAGCAGTACTTC; CDR3aa: CASRATGYSDEQYF
d_gene: -; len: 14; abundance: medium-sized; j_gene: TRBJ1-1; v_gene: TRBV27; CDR3nt: TGTGCCAGCAGTTTAGAACCAGGGTACACTGAAGCTTTCTTT; CDR3aa: CASSLEPGYTEAFF
d_gene: -; len: 16; abundance: -; j_gene: TRBJ1-2; v_gene: TRBV3-1/TRBV3-2; CDR3nt: TGTGCCAGCAGCCGTTCGGGGACTGCGGGTCCCTATGGCTACACCTTC; CDR3aa: CASSRSGTAGPYGYTF
d_gene: TRBD2; len: 17; abundance: -; j_gene: TRBJ2-3; v_gene: TRBV7-9; CDR3nt: TGTGCCAGCAGCTTACTATACAGCGGGGGAAGCACAGATACGCAGTATTTT; CDR3aa: CASSLLYSGGSTDTQYF
d_gene: -; len: 16; abundance: -; j_gene: TRBJ2-5; v_gene: TRBV19; CDR3nt: TGTGCCAGTAGTATAATGGAGGGGACCATTCAAGAGACCCAGTACTTC; CDR3aa: CASSIMEGTIQETQYF
d_gene: -; len: 15; abundance: -; j_gene: TRBJ1-2; v_gene: TRBV3-1/TRBV3-2; CDR3nt: TGTGCCAGCAGCCAAGATCGCTCCAGATTCTATGGCTACACCTTC; CDR3aa: CASSQDRSRFYGYTF
d_gene: -; len: 13; abundance: -; j_gene: TRBJ1-4; v_gene: TRBV25-1; CDR3nt: TGTGCCAGCAGTGAACTCTGGCGGGAAAAACTGTTTTTT; CDR3aa: CASSELWREKLFF
d_gene: -; len: 13; abundance: -; j_gene: TRBJ2-7; v_gene: TRBV7-9; CDR3nt: TGTGCCAGCAGCTTGGGGACAAACAACGAGCAGTACTTC; CDR3aa: CASSLGTNNEQYF
d_gene: -; len: 13; abundance: -; j_gene: TRBJ2-2; v_gene: TRBV7-9; CDR3nt: TGTGCCAGCAGCTTCGGTGAAACCGGGGAGCTGTTTTTT; CDR3aa: CASSFGETGELFF
d_gene: TRBD1; len: 14; abundance: -; j_gene: TRBJ1-5; v_gene: TRBV30; CDR3nt: TGTGCCTGGAGGGGACAGGGAGGACGAGGGCCCCAGCATTTT; CDR3aa: CAWRGQGGRGPQHF
d_gene: TRBD1; len: 16; abundance: -; j_gene: TRBJ1-5; v_gene: TRBV19; CDR3nt: TGTGCCAGTAGTTCTCAGGGGGTCTATAGCAATCAGCCCCAGCATTTT; CDR3aa: CASSSQGVYSNQPQHF
d_gene: -; len: 15; abundance: -; j_gene: TRBJ1-5; v_gene: TRBV16; CDR3nt: TGTGCCAGCAGCCACTCTGGACTACCGAATCAGCCCCAGCATTTT; CDR3aa: CASSHSGLPNQPQHF
d_gene: -; len: 16; abundance: -; j_gene: TRBJ2-3; v_gene: TRBV19; CDR3nt: TGTGCCAGTAGTAGACTTGGGCGGGGACTCACAGATACACAGTATTTT; CDR3aa: CASSRLGRGLTDTQYF
d_gene: TRBD1; len: 17; abundance: -; j_gene: TRBJ2-5; v_gene: TRBV2; CDR3nt: TGTGCCAGCATGTTCGGGACAGGGGGATCGAGTGTGGAGACCCAGTACTTC; CDR3aa: CASMFGTGGSSVETQYF
d_gene: TRBD1; len: 14; abundance: -; j_gene: TRBJ2-5; v_gene: TRBV5-4; CDR3nt: TGTGCCAGCAGCGGGGAGACAGGGGCAGAGACCCAGTACTTC; CDR3aa: CASSGETGAETQYF
d_gene: -; len: 13; abundance: -; j_gene: TRBJ1-2; v_gene: TRBV28; CDR3nt: TGTGCCAGCAGTTTAAGAGGGGGTTATGGCTACACCTTC; CDR3aa: CASSLRGGYGYTF
d_gene: TRBD2; len: 11; abundance: -; j_gene: TRBJ2-7; v_gene: TRBV28; CDR3nt: TGTGCCTCCGGGGAGGGCTACGAGCAGTACTTC; CDR3aa: CASGEGYEQYF